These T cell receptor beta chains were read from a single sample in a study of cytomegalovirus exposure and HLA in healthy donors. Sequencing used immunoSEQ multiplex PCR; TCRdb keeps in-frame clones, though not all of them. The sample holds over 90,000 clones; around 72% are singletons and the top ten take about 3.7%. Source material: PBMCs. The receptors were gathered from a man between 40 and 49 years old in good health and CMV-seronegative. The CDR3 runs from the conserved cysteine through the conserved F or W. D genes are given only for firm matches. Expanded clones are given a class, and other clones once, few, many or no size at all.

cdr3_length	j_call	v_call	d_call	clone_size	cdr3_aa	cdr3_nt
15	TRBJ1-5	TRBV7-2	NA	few	CASSLDAGLNQPQHF	TGTGCCAGCAGCTTAGATGCGGGGTTGAATCAGCCCCAGCATTTT
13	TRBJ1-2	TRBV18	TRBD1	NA	CASSTGDGYGYTF	TGTGCCAGCTCAACAGGGGATGGCTATGGCTACACCTTC
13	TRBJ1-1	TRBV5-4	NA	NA	CALRQLANTEAFF	TGTGCCTTAAGACAACTGGCGAACACTGAAGCTTTCTTT
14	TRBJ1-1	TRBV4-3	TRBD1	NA	CASRRDRENTEAFF	TGCGCCAGCAGACGGGACAGGGAGAACACTGAAGCTTTCTTT
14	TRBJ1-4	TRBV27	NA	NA	CASSSSQVMSKLFF	TGTGCCAGCAGTTCATCACAGGTTATGAGCAAACTGTTTTTT
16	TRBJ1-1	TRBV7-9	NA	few	CASRPGGGMKNTEAFF	TGTGCCAGTCGACCTGGTGGGGGGATGAAGAACACTGAAGCTTTCTTT
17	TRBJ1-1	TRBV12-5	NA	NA	CASGLERRTVLNTEAFF	TGTGCTAGTGGTTTGGAGAGGAGGACAGTACTCAACACTGAAGCTTTCTTT
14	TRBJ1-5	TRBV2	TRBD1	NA	CASSQRQGDQPQHF	TGTGCCAGCAGCCAGCGACAGGGGGATCAGCCCCAGCATTTT
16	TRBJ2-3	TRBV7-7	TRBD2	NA	CASSLLAGGPPDTQYF	TGTGCCAGCAGCTTATTAGCGGGGGGGCCTCCAGATACGCAGTATTTT
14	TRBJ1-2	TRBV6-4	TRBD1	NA	CASSVSLYRGGYTF	TGTGCCAGCAGTGTTTCTTTGTACAGGGGCGGCTACACCTTC
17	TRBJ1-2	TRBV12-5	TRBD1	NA	CASGLDRGTGGLYGYTF	TGTGCTAGTGGTTTGGACAGGGGGACAGGGGGCCTCTATGGCTACACCTTC
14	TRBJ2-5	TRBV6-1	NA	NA	CASSEMPQGETQYF	TGTGCCAGCAGTGAAATGCCCCAGGGGGAGACCCAGTACTTC
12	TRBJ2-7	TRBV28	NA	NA	CASSSTGNEQYF	TGTGCCAGCAGTTCTACAGGGAACGAGCAGTACTTC
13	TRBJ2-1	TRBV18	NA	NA	CASSAGLNNEQFF	TGTGCCAGCTCAGCGGGTCTTAACAATGAGCAGTTCTTC
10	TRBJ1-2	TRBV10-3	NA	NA	CATLNYGYTF	TGTGCCACCTTAAACTATGGCTACACCTTC
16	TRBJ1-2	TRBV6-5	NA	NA	CASSYSTGQHTGSYTF	TGTGCCAGCAGTTACTCTACAGGGCAACATACCGGCAGCTACACCTTC
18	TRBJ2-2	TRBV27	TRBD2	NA	CASSQGLAGGPGTGELFF	TGTGCCAGCAGTCAGGGACTAGCGGGGGGGCCGGGCACCGGGGAGCTGTTTTTT
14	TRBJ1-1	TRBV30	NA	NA	CAWAEGGYLTEAFF	TGTGCCTGGGCCGAGGGGGGGTACCTGACTGAAGCTTTCTTT
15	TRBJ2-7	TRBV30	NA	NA	CAWSVQAGVSYEQYF	TGTGCCTGGAGTGTACAGGCAGGTGTTTCCTACGAGCAGTACTTC
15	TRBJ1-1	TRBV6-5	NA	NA	CASSYRQGFNTEAFF	TGTGCCAGCAGTTACCGCCAGGGATTCAACACTGAAGCTTTCTTT
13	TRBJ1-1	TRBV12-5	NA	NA	CASGLRQYTEAFF	TGTGCTAGTGGTTTGAGACAGTACACTGAAGCTTTCTTT
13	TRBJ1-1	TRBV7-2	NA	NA	CASSFGTNTEAFF	TGTGCCAGCAGCTTCGGTACGAACACTGAAGCTTTCTTT
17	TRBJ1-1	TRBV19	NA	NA	CASSIGEGGGMNTEAFF	TGTGCCAGTAGTATAGGGGAGGGTGGCGGGATGAACACTGAAGCTTTCTTT
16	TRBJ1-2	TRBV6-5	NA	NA	CASSYSNWGADYGYTF	TGTGCCAGCAGTTACTCGAATTGGGGCGCGGACTATGGCTACACCTTC
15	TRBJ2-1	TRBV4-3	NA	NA	CASSQERDSTNEQFF	TGCGCCAGCAGCCAAGAAAGGGACTCTACGAATGAGCAGTTCTTC
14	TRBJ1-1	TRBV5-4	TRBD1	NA	CASSFQTGGTEAFF	TGTGCCAGCAGCTTCCAGACAGGGGGAACTGAAGCTTTCTTT
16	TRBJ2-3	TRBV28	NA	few	CASSDLVTGGANTQYF	TGTGCCAGCAGTGACCTAGTGACGGGGGGCGCGAATACGCAGTATTTT
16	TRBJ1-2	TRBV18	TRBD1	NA	CASSPMPGTGNYGYTF	TGTGCCAGCTCACCAATGCCCGGGACAGGGAACTATGGCTACACCTTC
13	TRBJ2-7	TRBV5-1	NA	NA	CASSWTQGYEQYF	TGCGCCAGCAGCTGGACACAGGGCTACGAGCAGTACTTC
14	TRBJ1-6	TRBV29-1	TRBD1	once	CSVGTGFYNSPLHF	TGCAGCGTTGGGACAGGATTCTATAATTCACCCCTCCACTTT
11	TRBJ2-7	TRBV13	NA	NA	CASSLGAYQYF	TGTGCCAGCAGCTTAGGTGCGTATCAGTACTTC
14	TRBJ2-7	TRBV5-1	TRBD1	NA	CASNQQGQTYEQYF	TGCGCCAGCAACCAACAGGGACAGACTTACGAGCAGTACTTC
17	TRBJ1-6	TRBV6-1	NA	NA	CASSEGGLGRGNSPLHF	TGTGCCAGCAGTGAAGGGGGACTGGGAAGAGGTAATTCACCCCTCCACTTT
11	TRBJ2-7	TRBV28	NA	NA	CASNSGTPEYF	TGTGCCAGCAACTCAGGGACACCGGAGTACTTC
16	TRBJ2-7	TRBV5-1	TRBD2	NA	CASSLAISGGTYEQYF	TGCGCCAGCAGCTTGGCGATTAGCGGGGGCACCTACGAGCAGTACTTC
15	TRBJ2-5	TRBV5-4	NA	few	CASSLGGGVGETQYF	TGTGCCAGCAGCTTAGGAGGGGGCGTAGGGGAGACCCAGTACTTC
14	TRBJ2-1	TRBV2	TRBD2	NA	CASSSGEVHNEQFF	TGTGCCAGCAGTAGCGGGGAGGTCCACAATGAGCAGTTCTTC
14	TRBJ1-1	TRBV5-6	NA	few	CASSLTGRNTEAFF	TGTGCCAGCAGCTTGACAGGGCGGAACACTGAAGCTTTCTTT
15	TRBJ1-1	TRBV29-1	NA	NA	CSARGISDWNTEAFF	TGCAGCGCCAGAGGGATCTCTGACTGGAACACTGAAGCTTTCTTT
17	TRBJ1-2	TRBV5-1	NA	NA	CASSLAIAGLINYGYTF	TGCGCCAGCAGCTTGGCCATCGCGGGACTGATAAACTATGGCTACACCTTC
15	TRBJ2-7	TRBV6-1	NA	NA	CASNPPGRAVKEQYF	TGTGCCAGTAATCCCCCCGGCAGGGCGGTCAAGGAGCAGTACTTC
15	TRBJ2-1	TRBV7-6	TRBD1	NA	CASSRRTGIGNEQFF	TGTGCCAGCAGCCGCCGGACAGGGATTGGCAATGAGCAGTTCTTC
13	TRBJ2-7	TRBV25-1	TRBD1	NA	CASRGDRGGEQYF	TGTGCCAGCAGAGGAGACAGGGGCGGGGAGCAGTACTTC
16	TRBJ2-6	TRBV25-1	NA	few	CASSDPPGAGANVLTF	TGTGCCAGCAGTGATCCTCCAGGGGCAGGGGCCAACGTCCTGACTTTC
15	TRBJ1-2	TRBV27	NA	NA	CASSFQTGPAGGYTF	TGTGCCAGCAGTTTCCAAACCGGGCCCGCGGGGGGCTACACCTTC
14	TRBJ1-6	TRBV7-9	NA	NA	CASSFGRANSPLHF	TGTGCCAGCAGCTTTGGCAGGGCTAATTCACCCCTCCACTTT
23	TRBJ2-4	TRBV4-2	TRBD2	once	CASSQGTSGGPSSSWLAKNIQYF	TGTGCCAGCAGCCAAGGGACTAGCGGGGGGCCTTCATCCTCGTGGCTAGCCAAAAACATTCAGTACTTC